The clone carrying this T cell receptor beta chain was recorded only once. Per germline, CDR1 PRHDT and CDR2 FYEKMQ (reference sequence). The CDR3 is 14 residues long. Trimming took 0 bases from V and 8 from J, leaving 11 bases between them. This record comes from a study of blood T cell repertoires in COVID-19. Study at large: COVID-19 samples collected from the United States, Italy and Spain covered acute and convalescent phases. From T cells, B-cell-depleted T cells, or PBMCs came the material, which was cDNA or gDNA.

In the authors' workflow: Amplification with reference gene primers provided the estimates of nucleated cell counts. The protocol was immunoSEQ multiplex PCR, while the TCRdb copy is restricted to in-frame clones and leaves out a portion. Clonal size and the V and J genes are those of that table, whereas D and trimming came from the DNA. The repertoire holds about 260,000 clones, with about 88% as singletons. The sample taken for sequencing was peripheral blood. This TCR was sampled from an older woman with COVID-19, enrolled during active disease. The V gene is TRBV13, the J gene TRBJ2-1; the D is unclear. CDR3 coding DNA: TGTGCCAGCAGCTTAGGAGGTGGGCATGATGAGCAGTTCTTC. Its protein product is CASSLGGGHDEQFF.